These T cell receptor beta chains were read from a single sample in a study of beta chain features in type 1 diabetes. Assay used: immunoSEQ multiplex PCR; TCRdb lists only in-frame clones, some missing. Here the sample spans under 850,000 clones, roughly 12% being singletons. The sequenced material came from naive CD4+ T cells from blood. Receptors originate from a man between 18 and 35 years old with type 1 diabetes. The CDR3 runs from the conserved cysteine through the conserved F or W. The order of the fields is J gene, D gene, clone size, V gene, CDR3 DNA, CDR3 protein. The D gene is left open where the match is weak. Only some rows state a clone size, as once, few, many or a class for expanded clones.

>TRBJ2-7|TRBD1|-|TRBV20-1
TGCAGTGCTACCCGGGACAGGTACTTC
CSATRDRYF
>TRBJ1-1|-|-|TRBV29-1
TGCAGCGTTGAAGGACTCACAGGAGCGAACACTGAAGCTTTCTTT
CSVEGLTGANTEAFF
>TRBJ2-7|TRBD1|few|TRBV10-3
TGTGCCATCAGTGGAGGGACAGGCCTTAACTACGAGCAGTACTTC
CAISGGTGLNYEQYF
>TRBJ1-2|-|-|TRBV7-6
TGTGCCAGCAGCCCCGTTAGAGCGGGGTCTGTCTATGGCTACACCTTC
CASSPVRAGSVYGYTF
>TRBJ2-7|-|-|TRBV15
TGTGCCACCAGCACTGGGGTCAGCGAGCAGTACTTC
CATSTGVSEQYF
>TRBJ2-7|TRBD1|-|TRBV9
TGTGCCAGCAGCGTAGGACAGGGGGTCTCCTACGAGCAGTACTTC
CASSVGQGVSYEQYF
>TRBJ1-2|-|-|TRBV19
TGTGCCAGTAGTATAGACAGGGTCCCTAACTATGGCTACACCTTC
CASSIDRVPNYGYTF
>TRBJ2-1|TRBD2|few|TRBV7-2
TGTGCCAGCAGCTTAGTTATTCGGGCTAGCGGGGCGAATGAGCAGTTCTTC
CASSLVIRASGANEQFF
>TRBJ2-1|-|few|TRBV19
TGTGCCAGTAGTATAGTACCCGAAACTGAGCAGTTCTTC
CASSIVPETEQFF
>TRBJ2-7|TRBD1|few|TRBV5-1
TGCGCCAGCAGCTTGGTGGACAGGGCCTCCTACGAGCAGTACTTC
CASSLVDRASYEQYF
>TRBJ2-2|-|-|TRBV2
TGTGCCAGCAGGCGCAGGTTGGGCGGGGAGCTGTTTTTT
CASRRRLGGELFF
>TRBJ2-1|TRBD2|-|TRBV10-3
TGTGCCATCAGTGAGTCCCCCCCCGGACTAGCGGGGGGGACCAATGAGCAGTTCTTC
CAISESPPGLAGGTNEQFF
>TRBJ2-3|-|few|TRBV25-1
TGTGCCAGCACCAAAACGGGTGACTATGCGGATACGCAGTATTTT
CASTKTGDYADTQYF
>TRBJ2-7|TRBD1|-|TRBV10-3
TGTGCCATCAACCCGACAGGGGTCTACGAGCAGTACTTC
CAINPTGVYEQYF
>TRBJ2-5|TRBD1|-|TRBV29-1
TGCAGCACTTACAGGGGGCCTTCCCAAGAGACCCAGTACTTC
CSTYRGPSQETQYF
>TRBJ2-7|-|few|TRBV6-5
TGTGCCAGCAGTCGGTCCGGGACCGGGGCCTACGAGCAGTACTTC
CASSRSGTGAYEQYF
>TRBJ1-5|-|few|TRBV6-1
TGTGCCAGCAGTGAAGGGCATTTT
CASSEGHF
>TRBJ1-6|-|-|TRBV28
TGTGCCAGCGGCCAGGGAAATTCACCCCTCCACTTT
CASGQGNSPLHF
>TRBJ1-1|-|few|TRBV9
TGTGCCAGCAGTCCGAGGTCGGAGAACACTGAAGCTTTCTTT
CASSPRSENTEAFF
>TRBJ1-5|-|few|TRBV30
TGTGCCTGGAGCGGCCAGCCAAATCAGCCCCAGCATTTT
CAWSGQPNQPQHF
>TRBJ2-1|-|few|TRBV6-5
TGTGCCAGCAGTTCTGACGCTTACAATGAGCAGTTCTTC
CASSSDAYNEQFF
>TRBJ1-2|-|few|TRBV9
TGTGCCAGCAGCCCTTCGGGTACCTATGGCTACACCTTC
CASSPSGTYGYTF
>TRBJ1-6|-|-|TRBV4-1
TGCGCCAGCAGCCAAGACCCCGGGCTGGGGGGGTCACCCCTCCACTTT
CASSQDPGLGGSPLHF
>TRBJ2-1|-|-|TRBV7-9
TGTGCCAGCAGCTTAAGTGGAAATGAGCAGTTCTTC
CASSLSGNEQFF
>TRBJ2-7|-|few|TRBV28
TGTGCCAGCAGTCGTGAGGGGGGAAATGCCTACGAGCAGTACTTC
CASSREGGNAYEQYF
>TRBJ1-2|-|few|TRBV14
TGTGCCAGCAGCCTAATCCGGGACGTAACTGGCTACACCTTC
CASSLIRDVTGYTF
>TRBJ1-4|-|few|TRBV30
TGTGCCAGACACGAGAATGAAAAACTGTTTTTT
CARHENEKLFF
>TRBJ2-7|TRBD2|-|TRBV29-1
TGCAGCGTCCGACGGACTAGCGGCTCCTACGAGCAGTACTTC
CSVRRTSGSYEQYF
>TRBJ2-3|-|few|TRBV10-3
TGTGCCATCAGCCGGGGGGCGCAGGCAGATACGCAGTATTTT
CAISRGAQADTQYF
>TRBJ2-3|-|-|TRBV5-6
TGTGCCAGCAGCTTGTTCTCTACCTGGAGGAGGAACGATACGCAGTATTTT
CASSLFSTWRRNDTQYF
>TRBJ1-1|-|-|TRBV27
TGTGCCAGCAGTGTGGCTGGAGTGAACACTGAAGCTTTCTTT
CASSVAGVNTEAFF
>TRBJ2-2|TRBD2|few|TRBV28
TGTGCCAGCAGTTCGGGGGGAAACACCGGGGAGCTGTTTTTT
CASSSGGNTGELFF
>TRBJ1-3|-|few|TRBV29-1
TGCAGCGTTGCCACGGACAGATCCTCTGGAAACACCATATATTTT
CSVATDRSSGNTIYF
>TRBJ2-2|TRBD1|-|TRBV7-7
TGTGCCAGCAGCCCTCGGACAGGAAACACCGGGGAGCTGTTTTTT
CASSPRTGNTGELFF
>TRBJ1-3|TRBD1|few|TRBV30
TGTGCCTGGAGTCCGGGACAGGGAAACACCATATATTTT
CAWSPGQGNTIYF
>TRBJ2-5|-|-|TRBV25-1
TGTGCCAGCAGTGACCCCGTCCCCGGCCGGGGGACCCAGTACTTC
CASSDPVPGRGTQYF
>TRBJ1-2|TRBD1|-|TRBV2
TGTGCCAGCAGGGACAGGGGTGGCTACACCTTC
CASRDRGGYTF
>TRBJ1-5|TRBD1|-|TRBV4-1
TGCGCCAGCAGCCAAGGACAGGGCCTACATCAGCCCCAGCATTTT
CASSQGQGLHQPQHF
>TRBJ2-4|-|few|TRBV10-3
TGTGCCATCAGTGAGAGGGAGTCCCCGCGAAACATTCAGTACTTC
CAISERESPRNIQYF
>TRBJ1-1|-|-|TRBV30
TGTGCCTGGGCCCCAAGGGCAAATGTGAACACTGAAGCTTTCTTT
CAWAPRANVNTEAFF
>TRBJ1-6|-|few|TRBV4-1
TGCGCCAGCAGCCAATCCCGGTCGAGGGAAACGAATTCACCCCTCCACTTT
CASSQSRSRETNSPLHF
>TRBJ1-5|-|few|TRBV5-6
TGTGCCAGCAGTGGTAGTGCTCAGCCCCAGCATTTT
CASSGSAQPQHF
>TRBJ1-2|-|-|TRBV6-5
TGTGCCAGCAGTGGAACAGGCTTTGGCTACACCTTC
CASSGTGFGYTF
>TRBJ2-2|TRBD1|few|TRBV19
TGTGCCGGGGGGACAGGGTTTACCGGGGAGCTGTTTTTT
CAGGTGFTGELFF
>TRBJ1-5|-|few|TRBV30
TGTGCCTGGAGTCCGAGTTCAGGGCAGCCCCAGCATTTT
CAWSPSSGQPQHF
>TRBJ1-6|-|-|TRBV9
TGTGCCAGCAGCGGGACCGACTATAATTCACCCCTCCACTTT
CASSGTDYNSPLHF
>TRBJ1-1|-|few|TRBV7-9
TGTGCCAGCAGGCCAGAGGGGAACACTGAAGCTTTCTTT
CASRPEGNTEAFF
>TRBJ2-2|TRBD1|-|TRBV5-1
TGCGCCAGTGGGACAGGGCCGAACACCGGGGAGCTGTTTTTT
CASGTGPNTGELFF
>TRBJ1-5|-|-|TRBV6-1
TGTGCCAGCAGTGAAGGGGCGGGGACGCTCCACCTTAGCAATCAGCCCCAGCATTTT
CASSEGAGTLHLSNQPQHF